The following is a T cell receptor beta chain sequence with its context. This record belongs to a study of blood T cell repertoires in COVID-19. Libraries were prepared by immunoSEQ multiplex PCR; TCRdb keeps only in-frame clonotypes and omits some of them. The sample consists of approximately 110,000 clones, 75% to 85% of them appearing once. This receptor was taken from a woman in her 70s with acute or convalescent COVID-19. The sample taken for sequencing was peripheral blood.

CDR3 sequence (DNA): TGTGCCAGCAGTTACCAGGGGACGCTAGCTAACTATGGCTACACCTTC. Amino acid sequence: CASSYQGTLANYGYTF. The J gene is TRBJ1-2, the V gene TRBV6-2 or TRBV6-3; TRBD1 is a possible D gene (6 bases). Germline V gene data show CDR1 as MNHEY and CDR2 as SVGEGT. V was pared by 2 bases and J by 0 bases, with 13 bases between. The CDR3 is 16 amino acids.